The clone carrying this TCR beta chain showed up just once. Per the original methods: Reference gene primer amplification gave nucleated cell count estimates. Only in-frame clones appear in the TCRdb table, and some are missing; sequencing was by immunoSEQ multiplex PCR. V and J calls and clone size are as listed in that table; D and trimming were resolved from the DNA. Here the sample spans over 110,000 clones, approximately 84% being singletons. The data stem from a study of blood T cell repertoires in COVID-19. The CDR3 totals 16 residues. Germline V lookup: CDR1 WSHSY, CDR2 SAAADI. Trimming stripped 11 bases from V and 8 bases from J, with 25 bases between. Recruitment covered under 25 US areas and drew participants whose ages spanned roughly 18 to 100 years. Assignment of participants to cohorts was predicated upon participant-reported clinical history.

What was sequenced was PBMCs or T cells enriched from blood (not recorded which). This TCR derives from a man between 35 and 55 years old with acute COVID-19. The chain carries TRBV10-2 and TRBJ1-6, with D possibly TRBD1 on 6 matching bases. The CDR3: CAFPQGRGANYSPLHF. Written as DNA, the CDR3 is TGCGCCTTTCCCCAAGGGCGGGGGGCCAATTATTCACCCCTCCACTTT.